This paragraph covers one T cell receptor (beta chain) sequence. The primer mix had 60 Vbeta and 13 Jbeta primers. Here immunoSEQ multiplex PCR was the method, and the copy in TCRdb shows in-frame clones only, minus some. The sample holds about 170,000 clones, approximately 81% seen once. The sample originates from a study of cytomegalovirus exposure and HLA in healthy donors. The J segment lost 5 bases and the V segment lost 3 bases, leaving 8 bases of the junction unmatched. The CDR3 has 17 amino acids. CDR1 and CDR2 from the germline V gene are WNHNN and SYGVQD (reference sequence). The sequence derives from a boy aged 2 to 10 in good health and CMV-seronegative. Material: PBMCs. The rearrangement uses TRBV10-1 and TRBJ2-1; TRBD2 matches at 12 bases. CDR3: CASSEGLAGFQDNEQFF. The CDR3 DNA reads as TGCGCCAGCAGTGAAGGACTAGCGGGGTTCCAGGACAATGAGCAGTTCTTC.